The text below deals with one TCR beta chain. This record belongs to a study of neoadjuvant anti-PD-1 for oral cavity cancer. Study-wide background: Non-progressing patients received a fourth nivolumab dose near day 43, then surgery on days 50-56.

The CDR3 runs to 15 residues. CDR1 SGHRS and CDR2 YFSETQ come from the germline V gene. After removal of 0 bases from V and 5 bases from J, the junction contained 4 bases not matched to a gene. Assay: immunoSEQ multiplex PCR; the TCRdb copy retains only in-frame clones and omits some. The sample gives 70,000 to 95,000 clones, 84% of which show up once; 2.5% to 3.5% is in the top ten. The receptor's source is a person between 40 and 79 years old with oral cavity squamous cell carcinoma. The sample was PBMCs, taken before nivolumab (anti-PD-1) treatment. The chain employs TRBV5-1 and TRBJ1-4, with 7 bases matching TRBD1. The CDR3 region has the DNA TGCGCCAGCAGCTTGGGGGGACAGCGGAATGAAAAACTGTTTTTT. It encodes CASSLGGQRNEKLFF.